The next 14 T cell receptor beta chains were all read from a single sample in a study of shared clonotypes between healthy human individuals. Sequenced by immunoSEQ multiplex PCR; TCRdb stores in-frame clones only, minus some. This sample has approximately 2.5 million clones, with under 95% found just once. The material sequenced was naive CD4+ T cells from PBMCs. Specified subset: CD45RA+ positively selected. These receptor sequences come from a man younger than 30 in good health. Some clones in this sample may be carry-over from other donors' samples.

On this clone: This sample also contains other DNA sequences that code for the same CDR3. V is TRBV14 and J is TRBJ2-7; the D call may be TRBD1 or TRBD2 (5 bases each). This CDR3 has 18 residues. Germline-derived CDR1 and CDR2 are SGHDN and FVKESK. The V gene lost 2 bases and the J gene lost 3 bases, with 23 bases spanning the gap. CDR3 sequence (DNA): TGTGCCAGCAGCCAAAGATCCCCCACTGGGACGCAGCTCTACGAGCAGTACTTC. Residues: CASSQRSPTGTQLYEQYF. Filled out from reference TRBV14 and TRBJ2-7, the complete variable domain reads EAGVTQFPSHSVIEKGQTVTLRCDPISGHDNLYWYRRVMGKEIKFLLHFVKESKQDESGMPNNRFLAERTGGTYSTLKVQPAELEDSGVYFCASSQRSPTGTQLYEQYFGPGTRLTVT.

V gene TRBV18 combines with J gene TRBJ2-2; 12 bases agree with TRBD1. Trimming took 3 bases from V and 7 from J; bases not matched to a gene: 3. Germline assignment: CDR1 KGHSH and CDR2 LQKENI. The CDR3 spans 15 residues. The CDR3 nucleotides are TGTGCCAGCTCACCGGGGACAGGGGGCCACGGGGAGCTGTTTTTT. It translates to CASSPGTGGHGELFF.

The chain combines TRBV5-5 with TRBJ2-7; TRBD1 might be the D (5 bases). V lost 4 bases and J 3 bases, leaving 14 bases between the germline ends. This CDR3 region has 14 residues. The V gene's germline CDR1 is SGHKS and CDR2 YYEKEE (reference sequence). The CDR3 here is CASSHSPGNYEQYF. In DNA form, the CDR3 reads TGTGCCAGCAGCCATTCCCCAGGGAACTACGAGCAGTACTTC.

The chain uses TRBV28 and TRBJ2-7, with TRBD2 matching over 11 bases. V shed 8 bases and J 2 bases; nucleotides not matched to a gene: 11. Looked up from germline, CDR1 is MDHEN and CDR2 is SYDVKM. This CDR3 is 16 amino acids long. The CDR3 nucleotides read TGTGCCAGCGCAGGGGGCGGTAGCGGGAGGGCCTACGAGCAGTACTTC. It yields the protein CASAGGGSGRAYEQYF.

The V gene is TRBV7-9, the J gene TRBJ1-2, with 10 bases fitting TRBD1. V trimming: 5 bases; J trimming: 2 bases; junction bases outside the gene matches: 5. The CDR3 has 15 amino acids. Germline V CDR1 and CDR2: SEHNR, FQNEAQ (reference sequence). This CDR3 is CASSPGQGKNYGYTF. The CDR3 DNA reads as TGTGCCAGCAGCCCGGGACAGGGGAAGAACTATGGCTACACCTTC.

V usage is TRBV5-4 and J usage is TRBJ1-1; maybe TRBD1 (6 bases). The CDR3 is 16 residues long. CDR1 and CDR2 from the germline V gene are SGHNT and YYREEE (reference sequence). Trimming pared 0 bases from V and 1 base from J, leaving 13 bases between. The CDR3 reads CASSLEGHGRNTEAFF. In DNA form, the CDR3 reads TGTGCCAGCAGCTTGGAGGGACATGGTCGGAACACTGAAGCTTTCTTT.

The chain couples TRBV27 to TRBJ2-7; tentatively, D is TRBD2 (5 bases). V was cut by 5 bases and J by 4 bases, with 18 bases left in between. CDR1 is MNHEY, CDR2 SMNVEV, per germline (reference sequence). The CDR3 runs to 15 residues. The CDR3 DNA is TGTGCCAGCAGTAGAGGTGGGAGTGGTGGGTACGAGCAGTACTTC. Translation gives CASSRGGSGGYEQYF.

The chain combines TRBV2 with TRBJ2-5, with TRBD1 as a possible D gene (7 bases). The CDR3 runs 15 residues. Germline V CDR1 and CDR2: SNHLY, FYNNEI. Trimming stripped 3 bases from V and 2 bases from J, with 13 bases between. The CDR3 reads CASSDWRGLQETQYF. In DNA form, the CDR3 reads TGTGCCAGCAGTGATTGGAGGGGGCTTCAAGAGACCCAGTACTTC.

The chain has TRBV19 and TRBJ2-7, with 9 bases fitting TRBD1. This CDR3 contains 16 residues. The germline V gene encodes CDR1 LNHDA and CDR2 SQIVND (reference sequence). V shed 6 bases, J shed 3 bases, and the junction held 12 bases outside the gene matches. The CDR3 protein is CASRQGAHVYFYEQYF. Written as DNA, the CDR3 is TGTGCCAGTAGACAGGGGGCCCACGTCTATTTCTACGAGCAGTACTTC.

This chain uses TRBV7-9 with TRBJ2-3, with 8 bases fitting TRBD2. The CDR3 is made up of 15 amino acids. V shed 0 bases, J shed 6 bases, and the junction held 5 bases outside the gene matches. Germline lookup yields CDR1 SEHNR and CDR2 FQNEAQ (reference sequence). In nucleotides, the CDR3 is TGTGCCAGCAGCTTAGCTAGCGGGATTTCTGATACGCAGTATTTT. This codes for CASSLASGISDTQYF.

The chain couples TRBV9 to TRBJ2-3; 13 bases fit TRBD2. Germline-derived CDR1 and CDR2 are SGDLS and YYNGEE. CDR3 length equals 16 residues. J lost 0 bases, V lost 3 bases, and 1 base had no gene match. CDR3 amino acids: CASSAGLAGSTDTQYF. As DNA, the CDR3 is TGTGCCAGCAGCGCGGGACTAGCGGGAAGCACAGATACGCAGTATTTT. The full variable domain, rest sourced from reference TRBV9 and TRBJ2-3, is DSGVTQTPKHLITATGQRVTLRCSPRSGDLSVYWYQQSLDQGLQFLIQYYNGEERAKGNILERFSAQQFPDLHSELNLSSLELGDSALYFCASSAGLAGSTDTQYFGPGTRLTVL.

The chain recombines TRBV5-1 with TRBJ2-5; possible D gene TRBD1, 6 bases. Germline V gene data show CDR1 as SGHRS and CDR2 as YFSETQ. The V and J ends lost 4 bases and 2 bases respectively, with 18 bases between them. The CDR3 is made up of 16 amino acids. The CDR3 sequence: CASSPAGQHSQETQYF. DNA of the CDR3: TGCGCCAGCAGCCCGGCAGGACAGCACTCTCAAGAGACCCAGTACTTC.

The chain has TRBV11-3 and TRBJ1-1; D unresolved. The V end was cut by 0 bases, the J end by 1 base, with 6 bases between. There are 14 residues in the CDR3. From germline, CDR1 is SGHNT and CDR2 YENEEA. CDR3 sequence: CASSLEGQNTEAFF. CDR3 nucleotides: TGTGCCAGCAGCTTAGAAGGGCAGAACACTGAAGCTTTCTTT.

The chain links TRBV5-4 to TRBJ2-2, with TRBD2 matching over 15 bases. The CDR3 runs to 16 residues. Germline trimming cut 4 bases from V and 7 bases from J; bases unmatched to any gene: 5. Germline CDR1 reads SGHNT; CDR2 reads YYREEE (reference sequence). The CDR3 sequence is CASSPGLAGGGGELFF. CDR3 coding DNA: TGTGCCAGCAGCCCAGGACTAGCGGGAGGGGGCGGGGAGCTGTTTTTT.